Listed below are T cell receptor beta chains from one sample, sequenced in a study of T-cell memory formation after mild COVID-19. TCRdb recomputed calls from the 5' RACE reads with MiXCR, one row per CDR3 protein. The sample contains about 260,000 distinct CDR3 sequences, roughly 8.2% of which appear only once. Sequenced: PBMCs or a T cell subset sorted from them (not recorded which). The receptors derive from a man younger than 35 who had mild COVID-19 (a few samples of this study predate the infection). Cell type and time point are not known. CDR3s include the opening cysteine and the closing phenylalanine or tryptophan. Fields, in order: clone size, D gene, CDR3 length, V gene, J gene, CDR3 DNA, CDR3 protein. D genes are given only for firm matches. Clone size is given for some rows only: seen once, a few or many times, or a class if the clone is expanded.

few,TRBD1,15,TRBV6-6,TRBJ1-6,TGTGCCAGCAGTTACTCTTACAGGGGGAATTCACCCCTCCACTTT,CASSYSYRGNSPLHF
few,NA,16,TRBV6-2/TRBV6-3,TRBJ1-2,TGTGCCAGCAGTTACTCGGGTCCGTGGGGCGACTATGGCTACACCTTC,CASSYSGPWGDYGYTF
few,TRBD1,22,TRBV7-2,TRBJ2-1,TGTGCCAGCAGCTTAAAGGGTATGGCGGGACAGGAGCGGAAACGACGGAGCAATGAGCAGTTCTTC,CASSLKGMAGQERKRRSNEQFF
NA,NA,12,TRBV7-9,TRBJ2-1,TGTGCCAGCAGCTTAGTCGGCAGTCGGGGGTTCTTC,CASSLVGSRGFF
many,NA,16,TRBV20-1,TRBJ1-2,TGCAGTGCTAGAAATGGGGGATCGGGGGCCGGCTATGGCTACACCTTC,CSARNGGSGAGYGYTF
few,TRBD1,14,TRBV7-2,TRBJ1-2,TGTGCCAGCAGCTCCCCGGACAGGGCCTATGGCTACACCTTC,CASSSPDRAYGYTF
NA,NA,13,TRBV9,TRBJ1-3,TGTGCCAGCAGCGTAGATCAGGCAAACACCATATATTTT,CASSVDQANTIYF
few,NA,11,TRBV12-3/TRBV12-4,TRBJ1-1,TGTGCCAGCAGTTTGGCGGCCGGGGCTTTCTTT,CASSLAAGAFF
NA,NA,16,TRBV7-2,TRBJ2-4,TGTGCCAGCAGCTTAGCGCTGTGGGAAGCCAAAAACATTCAGTACTTC,CASSLALWEAKNIQYF
NA,NA,14,TRBV7-8,TRBJ2-3,TGTGCCAGCAGCCCAACGAGAACCTCGGATACGCAGTATTTT,CASSPTRTSDTQYF
NA,NA,14,TRBV7-2,TRBJ1-3,TGTGCCAGCAGCTTTTACGGCTCTGGAAACACCATATATTTT,CASSFYGSGNTIYF
few,NA,16,TRBV11-2,TRBJ2-3,TGTGCCAGCAGCTTCGGACTCTTTGCCCTCACAGATACGCAGTATTTT,CASSFGLFALTDTQYF
NA,NA,16,TRBV5-1,TRBJ1-5,TGCGCCAGCAGCTTGGAAGGGATGGATAGCAATCAGCCCCAGCATTTT,CASSLEGMDSNQPQHF
few,NA,12,TRBV7-9,TRBJ2-2,TGTGCCAGCAGCGCCCTCGCCGGGGAGCTGTTTTTT,CASSALAGELFF
few,NA,14,TRBV5-1,TRBJ2-1,TGCGCCAGCAGCTTGGGGCTTTTAAACAATGAGCAGTTCTTC,CASSLGLLNNEQFF
NA,TRBD1,15,TRBV6-5,TRBJ1-2,TGTGCCAGCAGTTACTCGCAGGGGGCGAACTATGGCTACACCTTC,CASSYSQGANYGYTF
NA,TRBD2,17,TRBV4-1,TRBJ2-5,TGCGCCAGCAGCCCAAGAGGCAGCGGGGGGACCCAAGAGACCCAGTACTTC,CASSPRGSGGTQETQYF
NA,NA,12,TRBV20-1,TRBJ1-4,TGCAGTGCTTCAGAGGGAGCCGAAAAACTGTTTTTT,CSASEGAEKLFF
few,NA,11,TRBV20-1,TRBJ2-5,TGCAGTGCTAGTTCATCGGAGACCCAGTACTTC,CSASSSETQYF
many,TRBD2,14,TRBV12-3/TRBV12-4,TRBJ2-5,TGTGCCAGCAGCCCTAGCGGGGGCGGCGAGACCCAGTACTTC,CASSPSGGGETQYF
NA,NA,17,TRBV4-3,TRBJ1-3,TGCGCCAGCAGCCCGACCTTTGACAGATTTTCTGGAAACACCATATATTTT,CASSPTFDRFSGNTIYF
NA,NA,13,TRBV27,TRBJ2-3,TGTGCCAGCAGTAGCCTGAACCAGAGGACGCAGTATTTT,CASSSLNQRTQYF
few,TRBD1,16,TRBV10-3,TRBJ2-2,TGTGCCACACTACCAACACAGGGGGCGGGCACCGGGGAGCTGTTTTTT,CATLPTQGAGTGELFF
NA,NA,14,TRBV28,TRBJ2-2,TGTGCCAGCAGACCGGACCTCAACACCGGGGAGCTGTTTTTT,CASRPDLNTGELFF
many,NA,17,TRBV9,TRBJ2-1,TGTGCCAGCAGCCCCGGTCAGGGGCCTCCCGCCTACAATGAGCAGTTCTTC,CASSPGQGPPAYNEQFF
few,NA,15,TRBV12-3/TRBV12-4,TRBJ1-5,TGTGCCAGCAGTTTAGGGGGTTCGGTCAATCAGCCCCAGCATTTT,CASSLGGSVNQPQHF
NA,TRBD2,18,TRBV2,TRBJ2-1,TGTGCCAGCTTAGACGGACTAGCGGGGGGCAGCTCCTACAATGAGCAGTTCTTC,CASLDGLAGGSSYNEQFF
few,TRBD1,15,TRBV5-1,TRBJ2-7,TGCGCCAGCAGCTTGGCCGGGACAGGGGACTACGAGCAGTACTTC,CASSLAGTGDYEQYF
few,TRBD2,13,TRBV3-1,TRBJ2-7,TGTGCCAGCAGCCGGACTAGCGGCTACGAGCAGTACTTC,CASSRTSGYEQYF
few,TRBD1,17,TRBV12-3/TRBV12-4,TRBJ1-4,TGTGCCAGCAGCCTACCGACAGGGGCTCGGGGTAATGAAAAACTGTTTTTT,CASSLPTGARGNEKLFF
NA,TRBD1,14,TRBV7-2,TRBJ2-3,TGTGCCAGCAGCCGCCGGGACAGTCTAGATACGCAGTATTTT,CASSRRDSLDTQYF
few,NA,13,TRBV7-2,TRBJ1-6,TGTGCCAGCCGGCCATCAGGGGATTCACCCCTCCACTTT,CASRPSGDSPLHF
NA,TRBD1,15,TRBV4-3,TRBJ1-5,TGCGCCAGCAGCCGTAACAGGGGGCGAGATCAGCCCCAGCATTTT,CASSRNRGRDQPQHF
many,TRBD2,16,TRBV4-3,TRBJ2-1,TGCGCCAGCAGCCTCGAAGGACTAGCGGGGGGTAGTGAGCAGTTCTTC,CASSLEGLAGGSEQFF
few,NA,12,TRBV6-2/TRBV6-3,TRBJ1-6,TGTGCCAACAAGCCCTCCAATTCACCCCTCCACTTT,CANKPSNSPLHF
many,TRBD1,15,TRBV12-3/TRBV12-4,TRBJ2-5,TGTGCCAGCGGGACCGGGACAGGGGGCGCGGAGACCCAGTACTTC,CASGTGTGGAETQYF
few,NA,17,TRBV2,TRBJ2-6,TGTGCCAGCAGTGACCACGACAGCCTCGGTGGGGCCAACGTCCTGACTTTC,CASSDHDSLGGANVLTF
few,NA,12,TRBV5-1,TRBJ2-1,TGCGCCAGCAGCTTATTTGAGGGTGAGCAGTTCTTC,CASSLFEGEQFF
NA,NA,17,TRBV4-1,TRBJ2-5,TGCGCCAGCAGCCAAGATAACGGACAGTACTCCCAAGAGACCCAGTACTTC,CASSQDNGQYSQETQYF
NA,NA,14,TRBV12-3/TRBV12-4,TRBJ1-5,TGTGCCAGCAGTGGACAGTTTAGCAATCAGCCCCAGCATTTT,CASSGQFSNQPQHF
many,TRBD2,16,TRBV12-3/TRBV12-4,TRBJ2-3,TGTGCCAGCAGTCCGGGGCTAGCGGACGGCACAGATACGCAGTATTTT,CASSPGLADGTDTQYF
few,NA,14,TRBV5-1,TRBJ2-5,TGCGCCAGCAGCCCCGGGACCGGGGCAGAGACCCAGTACTTC,CASSPGTGAETQYF
NA,NA,14,TRBV9,TRBJ1-4,TGTGCCAGCAGCGTAGGCACGAAAAATGAAAAACTGTTTTTT,CASSVGTKNEKLFF
NA,NA,15,TRBV28,TRBJ2-6,TGTGCCAGCAGACTACAGTACTCTGGGGCCAACGTCCTGACTTTC,CASRLQYSGANVLTF
NA,NA,13,TRBV12-3/TRBV12-4,TRBJ1-6,TGTGCCAGCAGTCTAGCGGTGGGGTCACCCCTCCACTTT,CASSLAVGSPLHF
few,NA,13,TRBV12-3/TRBV12-4,TRBJ2-7,TGTGCCAGCAGCTGGGACCAATCCTACGAGCAGTACTTC,CASSWDQSYEQYF
many,TRBD1,13,TRBV7-2,TRBJ2-7,TGTGCCAGCAGCTTGGGGACAGGGGGTAGGCAGTACTTC,CASSLGTGGRQYF
NA,NA,15,TRBV2,TRBJ2-2,TGTGCCAGCGCCGGGACCACGGCGAACACCGGGGAGCTGTTTTTT,CASAGTTANTGELFF
few,NA,15,TRBV24-1,TRBJ2-1,TGTGCCACCAGTGATTTCGGGGTCGACTACAATGAGCAGTTCTTC,CATSDFGVDYNEQFF
few,TRBD1,20,TRBV11-2,TRBJ1-1,TGTGCCAGCAGCTTATTTAGATGGACAGGGCGAGCCGAGATGAACACTGAAGCTTTCTTT,CASSLFRWTGRAEMNTEAFF
many,TRBD2,12,TRBV6-5,TRBJ2-4,TGTGCCAGCAGTGGACTAGATAACATTCAGTACTTC,CASSGLDNIQYF
NA,TRBD2,17,TRBV4-3,TRBJ2-5,TGCGCCAGCAGCCAAGCTTCCAGCGGGGGGTTGCGGGAGACCCAGTACTTC,CASSQASSGGLRETQYF
NA,NA,13,TRBV6-2/TRBV6-3,TRBJ1-1,TGTGCCAGCAGTGGTACGATCAACACTGAAGCTTTCTTT,CASSGTINTEAFF
few,NA,12,TRBV18,TRBJ1-1,TGTGCCAGCTCACCTAAGGGGGTGGAAGCTTTCTTT,CASSPKGVEAFF
few,TRBD2,16,TRBV6-5,TRBJ2-7,TGTGCCAGCAGCCCATTCGGGGCTAGCGGCACCTACGAGCAGTACTTC,CASSPFGASGTYEQYF
many,NA,17,TRBV3-1,TRBJ2-5,TGTGCCAGCAGCCTCCTTGGGGGTGGGGGGCTCCAAGAGACCCAGTACTTC,CASSLLGGGGLQETQYF
many,TRBD1,14,TRBV4-2,TRBJ2-5,TGTGCCAGCGCCCAGGGACAGAGGGGGGAGACCCAGTACTTC,CASAQGQRGETQYF
medium-sized,NA,12,TRBV29-1,TRBJ1-1,TGCAGCGTTGATGCGGGCAACGCTGAAGCTTTCTTT,CSVDAGNAEAFF